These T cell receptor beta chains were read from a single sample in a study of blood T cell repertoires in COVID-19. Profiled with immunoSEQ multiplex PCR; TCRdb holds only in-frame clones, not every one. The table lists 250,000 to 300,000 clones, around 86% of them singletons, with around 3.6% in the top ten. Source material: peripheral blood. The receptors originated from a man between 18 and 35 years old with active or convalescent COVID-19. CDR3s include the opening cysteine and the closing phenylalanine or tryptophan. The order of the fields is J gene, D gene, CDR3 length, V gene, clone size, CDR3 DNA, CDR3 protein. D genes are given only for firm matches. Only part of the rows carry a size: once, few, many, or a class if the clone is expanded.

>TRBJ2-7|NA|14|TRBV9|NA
TGTGCCAGCAGCGTGGGACTTTTCACCTACGAGCAGTACTTC
CASSVGLFTYEQYF
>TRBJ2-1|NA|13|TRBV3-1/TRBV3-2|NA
TGTGCCAGCAGCCCCACTAGCTACCATGAGCAGTTCTTC
CASSPTSYHEQFF
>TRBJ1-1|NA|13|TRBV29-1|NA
TGCAGCGCTAGGACAGAAATAAACACTGAAGCTTTCTTT
CSARTEINTEAFF
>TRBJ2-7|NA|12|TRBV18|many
TGTGCCAGCTCCCTCGGCGGGGACGAGCAGTACTTC
CASSLGGDEQYF
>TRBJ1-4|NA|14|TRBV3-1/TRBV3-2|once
TGTGCCACCCACGCCACAGGACAGAATGAAAAACTGTTTTTT
CATHATGQNEKLFF
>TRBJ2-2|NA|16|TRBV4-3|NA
TGCGCCAGCAGCCAATCGTACGGGAGAGGAACCGGGGAGCTGTTTTTT
CASSQSYGRGTGELFF
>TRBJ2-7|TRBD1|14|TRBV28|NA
TGTGCCAGCAGCGGGACAGGGGTTAGCTACGAGCAGTACTTC
CASSGTGVSYEQYF
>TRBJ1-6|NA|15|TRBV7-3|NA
TGTGCCAGCAGCTTAATCGGGGTGGGCGAGTCACCCCTCCACTTT
CASSLIGVGESPLHF
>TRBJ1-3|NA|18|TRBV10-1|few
TGCGCCAGCAGTGAGTCACTGTCCCCTTGGGCCGGCCGGAACACCATATATTTT
CASSESLSPWAGRNTIYF
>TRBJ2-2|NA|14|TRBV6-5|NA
TGTGCCAGCAGTCCGGTGGGGGGAACCGGGGAGCTGTTTTTT
CASSPVGGTGELFF
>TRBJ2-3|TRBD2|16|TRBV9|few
TGTGCCAGCAGCGTAGAACTAGCGGGGGTCAAAGATACGCAGTATTTT
CASSVELAGVKDTQYF
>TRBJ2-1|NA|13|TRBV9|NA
TGTGCCAGCAGCGTATTTGCGGAGAATGAGCAGTTCTTC
CASSVFAENEQFF
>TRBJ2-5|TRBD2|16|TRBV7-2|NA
TGTGCCAGCAGCCCCCTGGGTCTAGCGGGGGGTGAGACCCAGTACTTC
CASSPLGLAGGETQYF
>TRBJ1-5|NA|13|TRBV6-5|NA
TGTGCCTCCGCGGCATATAGCAATCAGCCCCAGCATTTT
CASAAYSNQPQHF
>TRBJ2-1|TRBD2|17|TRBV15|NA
TGTGCCACCAGCAGAGGGATAGCGGGAGTGTTCCGGGATGAGCAGTTCTTC
CATSRGIAGVFRDEQFF
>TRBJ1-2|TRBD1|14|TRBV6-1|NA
TGTGCCAGCAGTGAAGCGGACAGGGGCAGAAGAAACACCTTC
CASSEADRGRRNTF
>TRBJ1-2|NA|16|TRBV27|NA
TGTGCCAGCAGTTTATATTCGGACAACGATAACTATGGCTACACCTTC
CASSLYSDNDNYGYTF
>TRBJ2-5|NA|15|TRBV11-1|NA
TGTGCCAGCAGCGCGCGGGACTCCACCTACGAGACCCAGTACTTC
CASSARDSTYETQYF
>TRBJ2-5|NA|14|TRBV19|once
TGTGCCAGTAGTAGACGGCGGGACCGGGAGACCCAGTACTTC
CASSRRRDRETQYF
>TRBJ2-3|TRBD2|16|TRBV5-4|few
TGTGCCAGCAGCAATAGAACCAGCGGGGCCACAGATACGCAGTATTTT
CASSNRTSGATDTQYF
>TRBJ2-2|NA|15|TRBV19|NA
TGTGCCAGTAGTGGGGGCCAGGGGTTAGCCGGGGAGCTGTTTTTT
CASSGGQGLAGELFF
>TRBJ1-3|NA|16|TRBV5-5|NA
TGTGCCAGCAGCACTTCGGGGTTTGCGTCTGGAAACACCATATATTTT
CASSTSGFASGNTIYF
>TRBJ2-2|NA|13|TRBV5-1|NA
TGCGCGACCGACAGGGAGGAGGGCGGGGAGCTGTTTTTT
CATDREEGGELFF
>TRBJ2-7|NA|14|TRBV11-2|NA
TGTGCCAGCACCCGACGGCGGGGAGCCTACGAGCAGTACTTC
CASTRRRGAYEQYF
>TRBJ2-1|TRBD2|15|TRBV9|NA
TGTGCCAGCAGCGCCTCGGGACTAGCGGGAGATGAGCAGTTCTTC
CASSASGLAGDEQFF
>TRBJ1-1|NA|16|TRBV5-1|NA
TGCGCCAGCAGCTTGGCTACGCTCGGCGGTGCCACTGAAGCTTTCTTT
CASSLATLGGATEAFF
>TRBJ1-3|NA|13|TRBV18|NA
TGTGCCAGCTCCGGGGGGGACGGAAACACCATATATTTT
CASSGGDGNTIYF
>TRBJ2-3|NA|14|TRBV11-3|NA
TGTGCCAGCAACAAGGCGGGGTTTGGAGATACGCAGTATTTT
CASNKAGFGDTQYF
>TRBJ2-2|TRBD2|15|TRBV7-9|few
TGTGCCAGCAGCGCGCCGGGACTAGCTCAGGGGGAGCTGTTTTTT
CASSAPGLAQGELFF
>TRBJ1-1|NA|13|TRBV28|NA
TGTGCCAGCCAAGCGACGGCGAACACTGAAGCTTTCTTT
CASQATANTEAFF
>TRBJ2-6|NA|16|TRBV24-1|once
TGTGCCACCAGTGATTTGTCCGGGTCTGGGGCCAACGTCCTGACTTTC
CATSDLSGSGANVLTF
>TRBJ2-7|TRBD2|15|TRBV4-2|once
TGTGCCAGCAGCCAAGAGGGACTAGGGGGCTACGAGCAGTACTTC
CASSQEGLGGYEQYF
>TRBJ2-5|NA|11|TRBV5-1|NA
TGCGCCAGCAGCGAGCAAGAGACCCAGTACTTC
CASSEQETQYF
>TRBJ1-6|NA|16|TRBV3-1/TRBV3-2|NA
TGTGCCAGCAGCCAAGGATCCCGCGGATATAATTCACCCCTCCACTTT
CASSQGSRGYNSPLHF
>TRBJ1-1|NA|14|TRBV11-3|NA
TGTGCCAGCAGCTTATTATCTGGGACATCGAAAGCTTTCTTT
CASSLLSGTSKAFF
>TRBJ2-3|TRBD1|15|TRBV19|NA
TGTGCCAGTACCAACCGGGACAGGGGCACAGATACGCAGTATTTT
CASTNRDRGTDTQYF
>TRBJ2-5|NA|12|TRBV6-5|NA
TGTGCCAGCAGTTGGACTGGGGAGACCCAGTACTTC
CASSWTGETQYF
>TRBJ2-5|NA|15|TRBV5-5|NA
TGTGCCAGCAGCTTGGATCCCGCCGCCGGGGAGACCCAGTACTTC
CASSLDPAAGETQYF
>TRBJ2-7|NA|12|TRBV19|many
TGTGCCAGTAGTGCGACTGGTAACGAGCAGTACTTC
CASSATGNEQYF
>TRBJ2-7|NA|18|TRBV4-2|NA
TGTGCCAGCAGCCAAGAAATGACTCTGGGACAAGGGGCCTACGAGCAGTACTTC
CASSQEMTLGQGAYEQYF
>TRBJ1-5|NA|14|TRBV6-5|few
TGTGCCAGCATCCAGGGGTGGGACAATCAGCCCCAGCATTTT
CASIQGWDNQPQHF
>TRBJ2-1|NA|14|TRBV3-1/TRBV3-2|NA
TGTGCCACCTCTACTTTAATTAGCTACAATGAGCAGTTCTTC
CATSTLISYNEQFF
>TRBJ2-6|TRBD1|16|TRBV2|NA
TGTGCCAGCAGCCAACAGGGGGCAACTGGGGCCAACGTCCTGACTTTC
CASSQQGATGANVLTF
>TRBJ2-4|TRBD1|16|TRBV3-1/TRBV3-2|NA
TGTGCCAGCAGCCATGATCGTGGGACAGAAAAAAACATTCAGTACTTC
CASSHDRGTEKNIQYF
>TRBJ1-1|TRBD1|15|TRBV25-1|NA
TGTGCCAGCAGTGAGACAAGGACAGGAGACACTGAAGCTTTCTTT
CASSETRTGDTEAFF
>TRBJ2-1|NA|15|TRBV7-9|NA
TGTGCCAGCAGCTCGAGGGCCCGGGAAAGCAATGAGCAGTTCTTC
CASSSRARESNEQFF
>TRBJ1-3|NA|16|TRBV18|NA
TGTGCCAGCTCACCATATCGGTCTCGCTCTGGAAACACCATATATTTT
CASSPYRSRSGNTIYF
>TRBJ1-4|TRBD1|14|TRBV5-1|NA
TGCGCCAGCAGCCTTGGACAGGGAAGTGAAAAACTGTTTTTT
CASSLGQGSEKLFF
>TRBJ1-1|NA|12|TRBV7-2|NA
TGTGCCAGCAGCCAGGCGTACCCTGAAGCTTTCTTT
CASSQAYPEAFF
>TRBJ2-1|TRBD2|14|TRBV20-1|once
TGCAGTGCTAGTGGGGGGGAGAAGAACAATGAGCAGTTCTTC
CSASGGEKNNEQFF
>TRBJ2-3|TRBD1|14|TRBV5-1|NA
TGCGCCAGCAGCACCAGGACAGGGAGAGATACGCAGTATTTT
CASSTRTGRDTQYF
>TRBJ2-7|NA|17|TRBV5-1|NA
TGCGCCAGCAGCTTGGGGCCCCCCGACTCGGGCTCCTACGAGCAGTACTTC
CASSLGPPDSGSYEQYF
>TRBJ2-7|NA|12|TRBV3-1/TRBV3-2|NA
TGTGCCAGCAGACTTCAACGGGGGGAGCAGTACTTC
CASRLQRGEQYF
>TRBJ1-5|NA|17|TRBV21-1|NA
TGTGCCAGCAAGCACACGGAAGGGGACAGTTCAAATCAGCCCCAGCATTTT
CASKHTEGDSSNQPQHF
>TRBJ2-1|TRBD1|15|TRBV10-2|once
TGCGCCAGCAGTGCCGGGACAGGGCAGAAGAATGAGCAGTTCTTC
CASSAGTGQKNEQFF